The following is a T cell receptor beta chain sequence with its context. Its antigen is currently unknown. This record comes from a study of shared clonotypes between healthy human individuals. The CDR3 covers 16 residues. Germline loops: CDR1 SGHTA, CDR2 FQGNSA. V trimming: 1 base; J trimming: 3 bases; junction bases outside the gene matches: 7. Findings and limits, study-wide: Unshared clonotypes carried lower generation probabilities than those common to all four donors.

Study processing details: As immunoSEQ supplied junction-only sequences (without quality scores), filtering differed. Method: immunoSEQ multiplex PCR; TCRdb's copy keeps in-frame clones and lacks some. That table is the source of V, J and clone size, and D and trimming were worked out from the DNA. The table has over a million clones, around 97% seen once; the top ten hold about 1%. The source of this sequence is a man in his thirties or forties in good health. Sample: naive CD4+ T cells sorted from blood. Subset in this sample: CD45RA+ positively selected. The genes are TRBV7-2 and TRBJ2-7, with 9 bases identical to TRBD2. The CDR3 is CASSLELTSGYYEQYF. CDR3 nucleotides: TGTGCCAGCAGCTTAGAACTTACTAGCGGGTACTACGAGCAGTACTTC.